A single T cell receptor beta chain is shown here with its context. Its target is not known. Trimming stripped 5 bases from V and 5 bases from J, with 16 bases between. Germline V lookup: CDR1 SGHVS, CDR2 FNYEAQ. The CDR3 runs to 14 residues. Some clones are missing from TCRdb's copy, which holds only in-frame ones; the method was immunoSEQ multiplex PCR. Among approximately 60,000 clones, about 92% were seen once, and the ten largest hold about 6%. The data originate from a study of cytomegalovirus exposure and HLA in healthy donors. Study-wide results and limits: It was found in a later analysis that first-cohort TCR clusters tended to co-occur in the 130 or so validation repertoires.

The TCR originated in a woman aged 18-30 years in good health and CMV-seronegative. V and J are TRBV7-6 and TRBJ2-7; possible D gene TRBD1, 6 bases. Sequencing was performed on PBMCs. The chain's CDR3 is CASSEGRGRDEQYF. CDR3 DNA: TGTGCCAGCAGCGAAGGCAGGGGAAGAGACGAGCAGTACTTC.